This TCR beta chain is from a study of OX40 agonist ivuxolimab in advanced cancers. In the study overall: Partial responses occurred in three patients (one hepatocellular carcinoma, two cutaneous melanoma).

Study-level results: There were also nonresponders showing low normalized T-cell clonal expansion. Averaged across samples, CD8+ T cells carried more expanded clones than CD4+ did.

V shed 2 bases and J 7 bases; nucleotides not matched to a gene: 7. Germline CDR1 and CDR2: ENHRY and SYGVKD. This CDR3 contains 14 residues. Generated by immunoSEQ multiplex PCR, the TCRdb table keeps only in-frame clones and is missing some. Among about 62,000 clones listed, more than 65% were seen once. Notes on this clone: As yet, its antigen is unknown.

This TCR came from an adult with an advanced solid tumor such as melanoma, head and neck, liver or kidney cancer. The starting material was CD4+ or CD8+ T cells sorted from blood, obtained in a trial of the OX40 agonist ivuxolimab. This chain connects TRBV10-3 to TRBJ1-1, with 7 nucleotides matching TRBD1. The DNA of the CDR3 is TGTGCCATCAGTGAGCCGGGACAGCCTTATGAAGCTTTCTTT. Its protein is CAISEPGQPYEAFF.